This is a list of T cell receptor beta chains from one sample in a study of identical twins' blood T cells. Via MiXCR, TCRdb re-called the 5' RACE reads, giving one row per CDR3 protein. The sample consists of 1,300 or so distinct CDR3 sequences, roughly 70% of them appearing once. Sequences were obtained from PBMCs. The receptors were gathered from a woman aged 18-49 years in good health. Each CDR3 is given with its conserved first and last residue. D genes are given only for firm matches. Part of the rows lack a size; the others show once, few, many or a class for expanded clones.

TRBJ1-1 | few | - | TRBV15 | CATSIGKTEAFF | TGTGCCACCAGCATCGGTAAAACTGAAGCTTTCTTT
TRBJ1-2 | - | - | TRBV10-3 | CAISESPRDNGVGYTF | TGTGCCATCAGTGAGTCACCACGGGACAACGGAGTTGGCTACACCTTC
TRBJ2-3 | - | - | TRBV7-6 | CASSSARDMATDTQYF | TGTGCCAGCAGCTCCGCCCGCGACATGGCGACAGATACGCAGTATTTT
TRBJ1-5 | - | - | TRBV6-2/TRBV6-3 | CASSPMGTGNQPQHF | TGTGCCAGCAGCCCGATGGGCACGGGCAATCAGCCCCAGCATTTT
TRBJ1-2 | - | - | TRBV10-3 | CAISETGTYGYTF | TGTGCCATCAGTGAGACGGGGACCTATGGCTACACCTTC
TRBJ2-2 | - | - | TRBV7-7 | CASSNRENTGELFF | TGTGCTAGCAGCAACAGGGAGAACACCGGGGAGCTGTTTTTT
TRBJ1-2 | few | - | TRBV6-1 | CASRPGRNYGYTF | TGTGCCAGCAGACCAGGAAGGAACTATGGCTACACCTTC
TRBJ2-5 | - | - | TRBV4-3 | CASSQEIATKETQYF | TGCGCCAGCAGCCAAGAGATCGCGACCAAAGAGACCCAGTACTTC
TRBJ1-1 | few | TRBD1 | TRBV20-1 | CSALDRDGIPEAFF | TGCAGTGCCCTGGACAGGGATGGAATTCCTGAAGCTTTCTTT
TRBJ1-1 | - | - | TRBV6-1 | CASSRGPTEAFF | TGTGCCAGCAGCAGGGGCCCCACTGAAGCTTTCTTT
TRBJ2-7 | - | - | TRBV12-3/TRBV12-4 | CASSLERYEQYF | TGTGCCAGCAGTTTGGAGCGCTACGAGCAGTACTTC
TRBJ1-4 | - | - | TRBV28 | CATRDMGNEKLFF | TGTGCCACCCGGGACATGGGGAATGAAAAACTGTTTTTT
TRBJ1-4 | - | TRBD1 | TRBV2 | CASSPGGSNEKLFF | TGTGCCAGCAGTCCAGGGGGCTCTAATGAAAAACTGTTTTTT
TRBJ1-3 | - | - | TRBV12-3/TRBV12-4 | CASSFRQPNSGNTIYF | TGTGCCAGCAGTTTCCGACAGCCCAACTCTGGAAACACCATATATTTT
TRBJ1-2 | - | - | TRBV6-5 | CASSYFSQGGAFNYGYTF | TGTGCCAGCAGTTACTTCAGTCAGGGTGGCGCGTTTAACTATGGCTACACCTTC
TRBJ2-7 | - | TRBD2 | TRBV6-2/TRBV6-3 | CASSSQAGLPDEQYF | TGTGCCAGCAGTTCTCAGGCGGGACTACCTGACGAGCAGTACTTC
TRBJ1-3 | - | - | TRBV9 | CASSDYSGNTIYF | TGTGCCAGCAGCGACTACTCTGGAAACACCATATATTTT
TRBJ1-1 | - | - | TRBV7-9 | CASSSLDTEAFF | TGTGCCAGCAGCTCCTTAGACACTGAAGCTTTCTTT
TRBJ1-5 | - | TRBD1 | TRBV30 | CAWSVLTGAQPQHF | TGTGCCTGGAGCGTTTTAACAGGGGCACAGCCCCAGCATTTT
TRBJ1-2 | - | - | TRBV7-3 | CASSLKSGMGYTF | TGTGCCAGCAGCTTAAAGTCAGGGATGGGCTACACCTTC
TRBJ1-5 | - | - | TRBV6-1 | CASSQTVGRLPQHF | TGTGCCAGCAGTCAAACGGTCGGGAGACTGCCCCAGCATTTT
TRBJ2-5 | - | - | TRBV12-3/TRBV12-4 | CASSFTETQYF | TGTGCCAGCAGTTTTACAGAGACCCAGTACTTC
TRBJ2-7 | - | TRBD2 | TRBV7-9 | CASSLAGLAGHEQYF | TGTGCCAGCAGCTTAGCGGGGCTAGCGGGCCACGAGCAGTACTTC
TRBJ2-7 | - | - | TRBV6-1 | CASSEMTGASYEQYF | TGTGCCAGCAGTGAGATGACAGGTGCATCCTACGAGCAGTACTTC
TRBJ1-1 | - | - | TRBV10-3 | CAIRGGTGTLASEAFF | TGTGCCATCCGGGGCGGGACCGGGACCCTGGCAAGTGAAGCTTTCTTT
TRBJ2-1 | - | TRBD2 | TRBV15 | CATSSQTTSGGYNEQFF | TGTGCCACCAGCAGTCAAACGACTAGCGGGGGCTACAATGAGCAGTTCTTC
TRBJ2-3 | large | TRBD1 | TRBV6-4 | CASSDSTGGADTQYF | TGTGCCAGCAGTGACTCGACAGGGGGCGCAGATACGCAGTATTTT
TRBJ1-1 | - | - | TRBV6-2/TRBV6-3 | CASSYPGVGVAFF | TGTGCCAGCAGTTACCCCGGCGTGGGAGTAGCTTTCTTT